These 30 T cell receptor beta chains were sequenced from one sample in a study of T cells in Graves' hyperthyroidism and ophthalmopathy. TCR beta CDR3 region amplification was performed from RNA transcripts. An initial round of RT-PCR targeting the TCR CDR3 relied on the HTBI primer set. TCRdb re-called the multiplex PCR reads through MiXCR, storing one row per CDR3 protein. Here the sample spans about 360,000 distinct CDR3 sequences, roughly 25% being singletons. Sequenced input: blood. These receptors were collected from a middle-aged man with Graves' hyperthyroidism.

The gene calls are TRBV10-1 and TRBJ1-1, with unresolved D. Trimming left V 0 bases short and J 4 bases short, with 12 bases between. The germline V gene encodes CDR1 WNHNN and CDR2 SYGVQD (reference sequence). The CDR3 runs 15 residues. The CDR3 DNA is TGCGCCAGCAGTGAGTCAACAGCCACTTCCACTGAAGCTTTCTTT. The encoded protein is CASSESTATSTEAFF.

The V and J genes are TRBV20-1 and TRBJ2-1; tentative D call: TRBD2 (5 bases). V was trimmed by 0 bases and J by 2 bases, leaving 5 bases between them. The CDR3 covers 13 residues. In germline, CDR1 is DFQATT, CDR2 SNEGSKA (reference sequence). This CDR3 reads CSARDSAYNEQFF. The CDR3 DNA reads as TGCAGTGCTAGAGATAGCGCCTACAATGAGCAGTTCTTC.

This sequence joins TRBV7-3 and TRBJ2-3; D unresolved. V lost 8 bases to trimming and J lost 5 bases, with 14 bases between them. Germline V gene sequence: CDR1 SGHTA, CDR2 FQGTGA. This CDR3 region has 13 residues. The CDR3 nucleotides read TGTGCCAGCGGGCAGAATAATCAAGATACGCAGTATTTT. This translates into CASGQNNQDTQYF.

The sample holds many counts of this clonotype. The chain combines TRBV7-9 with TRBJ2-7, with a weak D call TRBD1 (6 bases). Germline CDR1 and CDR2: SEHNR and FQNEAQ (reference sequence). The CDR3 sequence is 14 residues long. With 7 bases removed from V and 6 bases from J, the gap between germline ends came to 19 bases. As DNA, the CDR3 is TGTGCCAGCACCCAACAGGGTATAACGGGCGAGCAGTACTTC. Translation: CASTQQGITGEQYF.

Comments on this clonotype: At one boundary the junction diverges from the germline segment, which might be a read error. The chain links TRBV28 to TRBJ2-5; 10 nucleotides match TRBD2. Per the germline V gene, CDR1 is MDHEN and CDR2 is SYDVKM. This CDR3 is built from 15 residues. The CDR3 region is CAGSRTSGGGETQYF. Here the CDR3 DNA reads TGTGCCGGCAGCAGGACTAGCGGAGGGGGTGAGACCCAGTACTTC.

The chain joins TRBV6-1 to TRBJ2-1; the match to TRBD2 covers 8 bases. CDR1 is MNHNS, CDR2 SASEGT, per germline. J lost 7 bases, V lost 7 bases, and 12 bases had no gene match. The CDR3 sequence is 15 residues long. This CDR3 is CASTPSGRFGNEQFF. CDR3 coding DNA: TGTGCCAGCACCCCGAGCGGGAGATTCGGGAATGAGCAGTTCTTC.

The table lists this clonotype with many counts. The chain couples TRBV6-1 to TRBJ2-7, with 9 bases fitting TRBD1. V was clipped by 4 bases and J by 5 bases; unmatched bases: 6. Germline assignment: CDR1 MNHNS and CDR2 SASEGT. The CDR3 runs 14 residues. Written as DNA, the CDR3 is TGTGCCAGCAGTGCGTCTACAGGGGGCGACGAGCAGTACTTC. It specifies CASSASTGGDEQYF.

The CDR3 bases are TGTGCCAGCAGGCCCATCGGACAGGGGACGGGGGAGCTGTTTTTT. This sequence encodes CASRPIGQGTGELFF. The chain is built from TRBV6-2 or TRBV6-3 and TRBJ2-2, with 9 nucleotides matching TRBD1. Germline lookup yields CDR1 MNHEY and CDR2 SVGEGT. V dropped 6 bases and J dropped 8; count of bases not matched to a gene: 10. The CDR3 length is 15 residues.

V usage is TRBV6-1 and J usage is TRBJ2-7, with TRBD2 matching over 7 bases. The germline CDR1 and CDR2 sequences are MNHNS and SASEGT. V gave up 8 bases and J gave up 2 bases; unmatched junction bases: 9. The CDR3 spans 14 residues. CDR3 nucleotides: TGTGCCAGCGCTCCCACGGGAGGAACCTACGAGCAGTACTTC. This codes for CASAPTGGTYEQYF.

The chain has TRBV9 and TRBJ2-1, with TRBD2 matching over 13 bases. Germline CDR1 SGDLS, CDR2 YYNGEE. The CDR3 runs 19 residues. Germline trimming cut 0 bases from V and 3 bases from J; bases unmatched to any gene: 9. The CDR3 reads CASSVGGRGTSGIYNEQFF. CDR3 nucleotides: TGTGCCAGCAGCGTAGGGGGAAGAGGGACTAGCGGGATCTACAATGAGCAGTTCTTC.

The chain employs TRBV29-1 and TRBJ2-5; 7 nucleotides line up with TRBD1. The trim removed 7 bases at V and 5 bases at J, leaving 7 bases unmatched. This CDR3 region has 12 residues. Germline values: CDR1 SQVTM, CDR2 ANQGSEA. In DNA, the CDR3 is TGCAGCGCCCTGGACAGGTCGGAGACCCAGTACTTC. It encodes CSALDRSETQYF.

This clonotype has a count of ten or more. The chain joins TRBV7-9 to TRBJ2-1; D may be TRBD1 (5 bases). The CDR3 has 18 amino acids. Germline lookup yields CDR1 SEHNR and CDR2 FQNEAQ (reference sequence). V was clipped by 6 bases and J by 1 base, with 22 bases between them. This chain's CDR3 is CASSPKVKGRGSYNEQFF. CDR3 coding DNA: TGTGCCAGCAGTCCCAAGGTAAAGGGGCGCGGTTCCTACAATGAGCAGTTCTTC.

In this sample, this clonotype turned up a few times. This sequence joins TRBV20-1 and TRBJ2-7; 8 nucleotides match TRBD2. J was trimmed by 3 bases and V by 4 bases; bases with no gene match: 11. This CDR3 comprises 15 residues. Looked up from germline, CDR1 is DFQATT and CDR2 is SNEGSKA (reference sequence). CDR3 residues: CSAKGTRGKSYEQYF. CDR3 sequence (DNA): TGCAGTGCTAAGGGGACTAGGGGAAAGAGCTACGAGCAGTACTTC.

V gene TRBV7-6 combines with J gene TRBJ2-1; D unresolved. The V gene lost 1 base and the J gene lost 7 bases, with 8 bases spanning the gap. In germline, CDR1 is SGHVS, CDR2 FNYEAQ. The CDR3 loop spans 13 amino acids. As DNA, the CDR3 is TGTGCCAGCAGCTTAGGACATATTAATGAGCAGTTCTTC. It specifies CASSLGHINEQFF.

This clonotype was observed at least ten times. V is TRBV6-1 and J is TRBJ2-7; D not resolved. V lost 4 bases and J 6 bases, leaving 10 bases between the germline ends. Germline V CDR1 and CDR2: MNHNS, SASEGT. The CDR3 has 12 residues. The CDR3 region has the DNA TGTGCCAGCAGTGGGAAGACGGGCGAGCAGTACTTC. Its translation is CASSGKTGEQYF.

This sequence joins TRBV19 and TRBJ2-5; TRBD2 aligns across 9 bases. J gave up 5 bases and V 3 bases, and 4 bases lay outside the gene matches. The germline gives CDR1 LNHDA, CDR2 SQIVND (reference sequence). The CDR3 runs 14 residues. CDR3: CASSISSGKETQYF. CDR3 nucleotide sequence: TGTGCCAGTAGTATTTCTAGCGGGAAGGAGACCCAGTACTTC.

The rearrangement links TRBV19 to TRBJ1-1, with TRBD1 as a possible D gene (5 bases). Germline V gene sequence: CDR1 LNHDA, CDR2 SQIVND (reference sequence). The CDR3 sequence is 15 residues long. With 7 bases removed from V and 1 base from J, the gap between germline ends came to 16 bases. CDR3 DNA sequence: TGTGCCAGTACCTCCCGGGGGAGGGGGAACACTGAAGCTTTCTTT. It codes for CASTSRGRGNTEAFF.

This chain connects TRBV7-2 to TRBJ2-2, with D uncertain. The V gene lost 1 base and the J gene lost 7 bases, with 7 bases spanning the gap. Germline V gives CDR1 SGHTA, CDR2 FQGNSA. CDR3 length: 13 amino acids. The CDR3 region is CASSLVEIGELFF. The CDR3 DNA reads TGTGCCAGCAGCTTAGTGGAGATCGGGGAGCTGTTTTTT.

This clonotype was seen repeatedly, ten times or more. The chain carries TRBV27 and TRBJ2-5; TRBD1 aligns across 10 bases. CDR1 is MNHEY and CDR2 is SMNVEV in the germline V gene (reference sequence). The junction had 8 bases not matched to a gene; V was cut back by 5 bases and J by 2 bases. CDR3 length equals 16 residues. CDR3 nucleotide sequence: TGTGCCAGCAGTCCTGAACCGGGACAGGGGCAAGAGACCCAGTACTTC. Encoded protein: CASSPEPGQGQETQYF.

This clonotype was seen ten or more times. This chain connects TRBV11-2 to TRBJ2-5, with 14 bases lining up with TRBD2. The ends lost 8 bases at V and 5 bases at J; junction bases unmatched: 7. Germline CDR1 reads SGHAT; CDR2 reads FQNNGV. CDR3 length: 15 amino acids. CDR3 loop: CASSRLAGGRETQYF. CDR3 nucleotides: TGTGCCAGCTCGAGACTAGCGGGAGGGAGGGAGACCCAGTACTTC.

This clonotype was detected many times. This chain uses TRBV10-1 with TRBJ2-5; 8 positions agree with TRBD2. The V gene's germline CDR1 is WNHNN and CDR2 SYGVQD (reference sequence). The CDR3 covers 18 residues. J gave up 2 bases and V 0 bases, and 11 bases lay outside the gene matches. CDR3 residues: CASSESISSGSGQETQYF. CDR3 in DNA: TGCGCCAGCAGTGAGTCGATATCCAGCGGGAGTGGGCAAGAGACCCAGTACTTC.

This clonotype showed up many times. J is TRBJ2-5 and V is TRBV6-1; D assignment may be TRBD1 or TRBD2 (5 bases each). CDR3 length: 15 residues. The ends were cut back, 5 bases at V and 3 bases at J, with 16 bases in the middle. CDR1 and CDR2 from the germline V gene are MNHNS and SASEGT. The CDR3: CASSFDRDPEETQYF. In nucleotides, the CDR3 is TGTGCCAGCAGTTTCGACCGGGACCCCGAAGAGACCCAGTACTTC.

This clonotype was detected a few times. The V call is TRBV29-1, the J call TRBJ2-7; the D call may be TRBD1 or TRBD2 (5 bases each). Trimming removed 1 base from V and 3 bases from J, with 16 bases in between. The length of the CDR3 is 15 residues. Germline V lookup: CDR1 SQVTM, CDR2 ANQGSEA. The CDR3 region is CSVEGGSEGYYEQYF. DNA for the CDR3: TGCAGCGTTGAAGGGGGCAGTGAGGGGTACTACGAGCAGTACTTC.

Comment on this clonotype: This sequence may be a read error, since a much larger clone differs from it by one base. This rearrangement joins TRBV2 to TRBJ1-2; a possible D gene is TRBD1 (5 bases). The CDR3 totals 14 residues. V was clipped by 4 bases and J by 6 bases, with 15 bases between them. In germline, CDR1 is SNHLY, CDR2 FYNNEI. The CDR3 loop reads CASSARAGRDGYTF. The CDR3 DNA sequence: TGTGCCAGCAGTGCCCGGGCAGGGAGGGATGGCTACACCTTC. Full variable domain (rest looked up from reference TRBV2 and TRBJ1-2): EPEVTQTPSHQVTQMGQEVILRCVPISNHLYFYWYRQILGQKVEFLVSFYNNEISEKSEIFDDQFSVERPDGSNFTLKIRSTKLEDSAMYFCASSARAGRDGYTFGSGTRLTVV.

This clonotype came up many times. DNA of the CDR3: TGTGCCAGCAGCTCGGGACGTCGTTCCTACAATGAGCAGTTCTTC. Its protein is CASSSGRRSYNEQFF. The chain has TRBV7-3 and TRBJ2-1, with D tentatively TRBD1 or TRBD2 (5 bases each). Germline CDR1 and CDR2: SGHTA and FQGTGA. The CDR3 extends over 15 amino acids. Trimming stripped 4 bases from V and 1 base from J, with 11 bases between. The full variable domain, completed using reference TRBV7-3 and TRBJ2-1, is GAGVSQTPSNKVTEKGKYVELRCDPISGHTALYWYRQSLGQGPEFLIYFQGTGAADDSGLPNDRFFAVRPEGSVSTLKIQRTERGDSAVYLCASSSGRRSYNEQFFGPGTRLTVL.

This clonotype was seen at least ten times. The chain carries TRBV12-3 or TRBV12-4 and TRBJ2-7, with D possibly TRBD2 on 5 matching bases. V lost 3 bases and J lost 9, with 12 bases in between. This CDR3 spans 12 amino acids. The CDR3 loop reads CASSFGKERQYF. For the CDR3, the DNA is TGTGCCAGCAGTTTCGGGAAGGAACGGCAGTACTTC.

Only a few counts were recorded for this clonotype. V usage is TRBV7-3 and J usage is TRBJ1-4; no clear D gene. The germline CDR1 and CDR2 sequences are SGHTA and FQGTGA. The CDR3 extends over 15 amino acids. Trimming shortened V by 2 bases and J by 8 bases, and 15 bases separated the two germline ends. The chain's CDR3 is CASSLDGRPGEKLFF. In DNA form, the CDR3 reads TGTGCCAGCAGCTTAGATGGTCGTCCCGGGGAAAAACTGTTTTTT.

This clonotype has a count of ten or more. The CDR3 DNA reads TGTGCCAGCAGCCAAGATAGGGGTGCTCGATCGCAGTATTTT. Translated: CASSQDRGARSQYF. V is TRBV3-1 and J is TRBJ2-3, with D perhaps matching TRBD1 (5 bases). V lost 0 bases to trimming and J lost 10 bases, with 14 bases between them. Germline V gene data show CDR1 as LGHDT and CDR2 as YNNKEL (reference sequence). The CDR3 length is 14 residues.

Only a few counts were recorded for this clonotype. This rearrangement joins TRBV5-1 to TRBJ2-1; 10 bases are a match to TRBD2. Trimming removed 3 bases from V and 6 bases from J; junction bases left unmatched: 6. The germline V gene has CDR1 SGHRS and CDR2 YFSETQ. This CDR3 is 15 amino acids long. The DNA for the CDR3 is TGCGCCAGCAGCTCCTTAGCGGGAGGTATCAATGAGCAGTTCTTC. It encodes CASSSLAGGINEQFF.

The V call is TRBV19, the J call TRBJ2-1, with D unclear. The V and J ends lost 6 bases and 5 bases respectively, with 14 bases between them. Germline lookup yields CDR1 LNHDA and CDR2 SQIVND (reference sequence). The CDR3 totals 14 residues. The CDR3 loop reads CASRSQNANNEQFF. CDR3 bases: TGTGCCAGTAGGTCACAAAACGCCAACAATGAGCAGTTCTTC.